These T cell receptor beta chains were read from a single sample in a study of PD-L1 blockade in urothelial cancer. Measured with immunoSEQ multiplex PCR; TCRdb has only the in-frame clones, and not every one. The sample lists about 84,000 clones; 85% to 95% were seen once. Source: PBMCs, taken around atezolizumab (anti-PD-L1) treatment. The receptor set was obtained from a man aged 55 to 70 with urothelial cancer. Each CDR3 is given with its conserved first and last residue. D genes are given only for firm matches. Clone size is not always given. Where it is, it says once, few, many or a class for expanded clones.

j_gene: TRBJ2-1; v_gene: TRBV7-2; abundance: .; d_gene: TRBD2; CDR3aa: CASTRTSGGEGEQFF; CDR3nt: TGTGCCAGCACCCGGACTAGCGGGGGGGAAGGGGAGCAGTTCTTC
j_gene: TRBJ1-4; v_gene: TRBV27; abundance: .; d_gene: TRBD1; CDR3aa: CASSISGTGDEKLFF; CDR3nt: TGTGCCAGCAGTATTTCCGGGACAGGGGATGAAAAACTGTTTTTT
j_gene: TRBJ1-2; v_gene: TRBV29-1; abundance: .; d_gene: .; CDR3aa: CSVNSASAVDGYTF; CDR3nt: TGCAGCGTCAATTCGGCCAGCGCGGTCGATGGCTACACCTTC
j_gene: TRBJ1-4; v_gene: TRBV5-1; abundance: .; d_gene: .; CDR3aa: CASSLSGGTNEKLFF; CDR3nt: TGCGCCAGCAGCCTCTCCGGGGGAACTAATGAAAAACTGTTTTTT
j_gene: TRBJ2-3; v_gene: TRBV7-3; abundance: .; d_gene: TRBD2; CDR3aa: CASSLAGGTDTQYF; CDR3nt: TGTGCCAGCAGCTTGGCGGGAGGAACAGATACGCAGTATTTT
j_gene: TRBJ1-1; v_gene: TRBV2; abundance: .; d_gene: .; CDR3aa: CASSYGEGGRTEAFF; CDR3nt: TGTGCCAGCAGTTACGGGGAGGGGGGTAGGACTGAAGCTTTCTTT
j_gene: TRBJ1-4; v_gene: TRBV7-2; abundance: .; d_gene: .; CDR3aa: CASSPGGTNEKLFF; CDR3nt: TGTGCCAGCAGCCCGGGGGGCACTAATGAAAAACTGTTTTTT
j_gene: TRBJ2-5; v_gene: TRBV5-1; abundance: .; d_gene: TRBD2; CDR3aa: CASSLGGGGETQYF; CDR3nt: TGCGCCAGCAGCTTGGGCGGGGGAGGAGAGACCCAGTACTTC
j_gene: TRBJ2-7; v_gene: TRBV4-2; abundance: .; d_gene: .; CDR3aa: CASSPRLASGPYEQYF; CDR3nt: TGTGCCAGCAGCCCCCGTCTGGCCAGCGGACCCTACGAGCAGTACTTC
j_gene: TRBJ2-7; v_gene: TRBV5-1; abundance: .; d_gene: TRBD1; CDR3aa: CASSETGANNEQYF; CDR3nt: TGCGCCAGCAGCGAGACAGGGGCAAACAACGAGCAGTACTTC
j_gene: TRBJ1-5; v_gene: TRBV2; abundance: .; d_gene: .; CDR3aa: CASSATGGNQPQHF; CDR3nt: TGTGCCAGCAGTGCAACCGGGGGCAATCAGCCCCAGCATTTT
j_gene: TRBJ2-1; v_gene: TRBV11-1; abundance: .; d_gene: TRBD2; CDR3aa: CASSASGRASRFF; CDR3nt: TGTGCCAGCAGCGCGAGCGGGAGGGCCTCTCGGTTCTTC
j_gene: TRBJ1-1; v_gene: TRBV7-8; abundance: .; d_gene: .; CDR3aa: CASSLSFTPMSTEAFF; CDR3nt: TGTGCCAGCAGCTTAAGCTTCACCCCGATGAGCACTGAAGCTTTCTTT
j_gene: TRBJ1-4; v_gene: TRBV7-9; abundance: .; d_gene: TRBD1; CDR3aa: CASSSIKGQTNEKLFF; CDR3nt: TGTGCCAGCAGCTCGATCAAGGGACAGACTAATGAAAAACTGTTTTTT
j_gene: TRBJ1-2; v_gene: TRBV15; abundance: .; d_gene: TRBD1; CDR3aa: CATSRGRDRSYGYTF; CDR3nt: TGTGCCACCAGCAGAGGCCGGGACAGATCCTATGGCTACACCTTC
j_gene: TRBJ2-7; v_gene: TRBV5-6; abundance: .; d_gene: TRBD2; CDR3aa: CASSLVNSGSPYF; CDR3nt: TGTGCCAGCAGCTTGGTTAATAGCGGGAGTCCTTACTTC
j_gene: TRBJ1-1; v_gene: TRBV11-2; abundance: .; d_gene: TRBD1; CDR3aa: CASSLRSGTGPEAFF; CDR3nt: TGTGCCAGCAGCTTACGGTCCGGGACAGGGCCAGAAGCTTTCTTT
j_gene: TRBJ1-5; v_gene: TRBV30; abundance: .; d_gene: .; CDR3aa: CAWSGSGLSNQPQHF; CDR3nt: TGTGCCTGGAGTGGCAGTGGCCTTAGCAATCAGCCCCAGCATTTT
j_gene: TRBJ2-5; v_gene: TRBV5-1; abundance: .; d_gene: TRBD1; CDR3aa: CASSTTGGETQYF; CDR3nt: TGCGCCAGCAGCACGACAGGGGGGGAGACCCAGTACTTC
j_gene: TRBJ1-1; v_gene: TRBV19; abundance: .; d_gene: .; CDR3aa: CASQGRTEAFF; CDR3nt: TGTGCCAGTCAAGGGAGGACTGAAGCTTTCTTT
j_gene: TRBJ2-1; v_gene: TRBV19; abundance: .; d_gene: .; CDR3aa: CASSRKRNRWDEQFF; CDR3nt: TGTGCCAGTAGTAGGAAGCGGAACCGGTGGGATGAGCAGTTCTTC
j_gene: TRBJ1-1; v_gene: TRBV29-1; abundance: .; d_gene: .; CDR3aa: CSVETDLNTEAFF; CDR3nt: TGCAGCGTAGAGACAGATTTGAACACTGAAGCTTTCTTT
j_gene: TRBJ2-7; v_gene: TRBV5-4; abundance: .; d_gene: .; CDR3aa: CASSHHEARDEQYF; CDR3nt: TGTGCCAGCAGCCATCATGAGGCGCGGGACGAGCAGTACTTC
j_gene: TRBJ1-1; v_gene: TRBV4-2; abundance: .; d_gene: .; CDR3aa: CASSQDVGQGGTEAFF; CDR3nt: TGTGCCAGCAGCCAAGATGTGGGGCAGGGAGGGACTGAAGCTTTCTTT
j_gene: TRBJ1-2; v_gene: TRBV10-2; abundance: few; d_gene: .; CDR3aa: CASSEGRDYGYTF; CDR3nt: TGCGCCAGCAGTGAGGGCAGGGACTATGGCTACACCTTC
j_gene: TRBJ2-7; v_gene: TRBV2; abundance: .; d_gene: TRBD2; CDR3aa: CASSATSGGAYEQYF; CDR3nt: TGTGCCAGCAGTGCGACTAGCGGGGGTGCCTACGAGCAGTACTTC
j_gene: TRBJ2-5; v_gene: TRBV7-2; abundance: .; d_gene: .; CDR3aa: CASSLAPLGSGETQYF; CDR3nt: TGTGCCAGCAGCTTGGCTCCTCTGGGAAGCGGGGAGACCCAGTACTTC
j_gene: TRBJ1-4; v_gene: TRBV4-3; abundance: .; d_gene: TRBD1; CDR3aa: CASSQGLQGAWEKLFF; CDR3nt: TGCGCCAGCAGCCAAGGTTTACAGGGGGCTTGGGAAAAACTGTTTTTT
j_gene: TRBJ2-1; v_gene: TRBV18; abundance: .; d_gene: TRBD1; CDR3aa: CASSPGQGGGNEQFF; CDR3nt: TGTGCCAGCTCACCGGGACAGGGAGGCGGCAATGAGCAGTTCTTC
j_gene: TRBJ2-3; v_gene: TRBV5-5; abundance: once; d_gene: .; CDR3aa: CASSLVLAVDTQYF; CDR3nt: TGTGCCAGCAGCTTGGTGTTGGCCGTAGATACGCAGTATTTT
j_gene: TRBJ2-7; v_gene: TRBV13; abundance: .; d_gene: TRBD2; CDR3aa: CASSSRRTSGGLRYEQYF; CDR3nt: TGTGCCAGCAGCTCGCGCCGGACTAGCGGGGGGTTGAGGTACGAGCAGTACTTC
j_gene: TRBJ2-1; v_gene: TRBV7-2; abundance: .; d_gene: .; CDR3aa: CASSLTGWGNEQFF; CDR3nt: TGTGCCAGCAGCTTAACAGGTTGGGGCAATGAGCAGTTCTTC
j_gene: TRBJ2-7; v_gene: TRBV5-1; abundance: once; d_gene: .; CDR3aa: CASSPTGQASYEQYF; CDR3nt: TGCGCCAGCAGCCCTACGGGACAAGCTAGCTACGAGCAGTACTTC
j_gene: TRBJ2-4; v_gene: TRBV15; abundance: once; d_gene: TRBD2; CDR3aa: CATAGGAEVRYF; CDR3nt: TGTGCCACCGCGGGGGGGGCGGAGGTCAGATACTTC
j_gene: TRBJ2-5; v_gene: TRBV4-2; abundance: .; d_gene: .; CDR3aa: CASSQSQDQETQYF; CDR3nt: TGTGCCAGCAGCCAAAGTCAGGACCAAGAGACCCAGTACTTC
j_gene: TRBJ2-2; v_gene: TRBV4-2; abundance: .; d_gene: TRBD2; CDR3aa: CASSQEDSGSPGELFF; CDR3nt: TGTGCCAGCAGCCAAGAGGATAGCGGGAGTCCCGGGGAGCTGTTTTTT
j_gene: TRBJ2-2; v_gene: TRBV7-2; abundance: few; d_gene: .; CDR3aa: CASSPSNTGELFF; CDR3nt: TGTGCCAGCAGCCCATCGAACACCGGGGAGCTGTTTTTT
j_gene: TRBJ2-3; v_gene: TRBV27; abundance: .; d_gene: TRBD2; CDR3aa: CASSLGTRLAGTDTQYF; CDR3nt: TGTGCCAGCAGTTTAGGGACTCGACTAGCGGGCACAGATACGCAGTATTTT
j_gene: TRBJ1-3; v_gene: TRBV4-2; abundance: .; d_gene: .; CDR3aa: CASSQDQSGAGNTIYF; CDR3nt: TGTGCCAGCAGCCAAGATCAAAGTGGAGCTGGAAACACCATATATTTT
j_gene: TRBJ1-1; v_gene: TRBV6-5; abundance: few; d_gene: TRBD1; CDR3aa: CASSKARTGSIEAFF; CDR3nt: TGTGCCAGCAGTAAGGCCCGGACAGGGTCGATTGAAGCTTTCTTT
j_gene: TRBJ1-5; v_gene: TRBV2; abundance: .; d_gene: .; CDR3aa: CASTRDNLNPQHF; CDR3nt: TGTGCCAGCACTCGGGACAATCTAAATCCCCAGCATTTT
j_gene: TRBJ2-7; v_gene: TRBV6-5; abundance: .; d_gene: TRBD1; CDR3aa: CASRFSGTGSYEQYF; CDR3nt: TGTGCCAGCAGATTTTCCGGGACAGGGTCCTACGAGCAGTACTTC
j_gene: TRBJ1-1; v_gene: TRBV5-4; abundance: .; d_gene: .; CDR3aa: CASSHQDRNTEAFF; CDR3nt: TGTGCCAGCAGCCACCAGGACAGGAACACTGAAGCTTTCTTT
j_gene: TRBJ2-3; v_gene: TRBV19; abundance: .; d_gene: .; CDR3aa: CASSDSRGRELNTQYF; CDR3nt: TGTGCCAGTAGTGACTCCAGGGGGCGGGAGTTGAATACGCAGTATTTT
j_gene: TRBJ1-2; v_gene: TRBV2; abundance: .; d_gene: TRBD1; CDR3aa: CASSDQGAGGYTF; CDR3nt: TGTGCCAGCAGTGATCAGGGGGCAGGCGGCTACACCTTC
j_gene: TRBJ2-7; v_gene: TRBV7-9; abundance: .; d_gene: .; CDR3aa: CASSFRQSSYEQYF; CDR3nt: TGTGCCAGCAGCTTCCGACAGAGCTCCTACGAGCAGTACTTC
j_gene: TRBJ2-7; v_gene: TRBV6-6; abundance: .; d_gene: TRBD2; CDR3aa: CASSGTSGSGLYF; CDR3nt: TGTGCCAGCAGCGGGACTAGCGGGAGCGGCCTGTACTTC
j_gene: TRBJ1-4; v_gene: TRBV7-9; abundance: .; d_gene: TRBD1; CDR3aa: CASSPGQGLYEKLFF; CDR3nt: TGTGCCAGCAGCCCCGGACAGGGTCTTTATGAAAAACTGTTTTTT